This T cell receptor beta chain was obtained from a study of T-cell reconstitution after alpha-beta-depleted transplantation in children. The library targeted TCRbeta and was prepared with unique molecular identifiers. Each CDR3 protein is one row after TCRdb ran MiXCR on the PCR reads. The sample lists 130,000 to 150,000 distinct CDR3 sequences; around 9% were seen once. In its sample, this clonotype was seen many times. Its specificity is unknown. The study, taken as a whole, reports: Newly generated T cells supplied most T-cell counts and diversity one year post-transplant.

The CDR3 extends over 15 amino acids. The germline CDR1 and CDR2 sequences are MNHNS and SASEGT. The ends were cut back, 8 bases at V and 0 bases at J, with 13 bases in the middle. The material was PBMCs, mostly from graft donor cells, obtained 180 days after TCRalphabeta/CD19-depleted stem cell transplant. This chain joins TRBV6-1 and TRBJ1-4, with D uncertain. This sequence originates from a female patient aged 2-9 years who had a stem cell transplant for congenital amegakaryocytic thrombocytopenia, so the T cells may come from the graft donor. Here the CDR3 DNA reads TGTGCCAGCCGCCAGAGACGTGCAACTAATGAAAAACTGTTTTTT. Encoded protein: CASRQRRATNEKLFF.